This T cell receptor (beta chain) was captured by sequencing in a study of cytomegalovirus exposure and HLA in healthy donors. This clone occurred once. 60 Vbeta and 13 Jbeta primers were used in PCR. Here immunoSEQ multiplex PCR was the method, and the copy in TCRdb shows in-frame clones only, minus some. The sample shows 85,000 to 130,000 clones, about three quarters of them seen only once. The TCR comes from a man aged 55 to 69 in good health and CMV-seropositive. Material: PBMCs.

CDR3 bases: TGTGCCAGCAGTTTAAGGGGGTGGGGGACAGTCGAGGGCTACACCTTC. Protein product: CASSLRGWGTVEGYTF. This rearrangement joins TRBV27 to TRBJ1-2; 7 bases are shared with TRBD1. V lost 2 bases to trimming and J lost 8 bases; unmatched junction nucleotides: 14. Germline CDR1 and CDR2: MNHEY and SMNVEV (reference sequence). CDR3 length equals 16 residues.